This T cell receptor (beta chain) is from a study of cytomegalovirus exposure and HLA in healthy donors. Study in general: As an earlier analysis found, 150 million to 200 million T cells yielded some 120 million unique TCR beta sequences.

Primers: 60 Vbeta forward and 13 Jbeta reverse. Assay used: immunoSEQ multiplex PCR; TCRdb lists only in-frame clones, some missing. The sample holds about 160,000 clones, roughly 79% seen once. Trimming took 1 base from V and 6 from J, leaving 7 bases between them. This CDR3 region has 13 residues. The germline V gene has CDR1 SGHVS and CDR2 FQNEAQ. The gene calls are TRBV7-8 and TRBJ1-5, with unresolved D. The sequencing sample was made of PBMCs. The clonotype was recovered from a woman in her forties or fifties in good health and CMV-seronegative. The CDR3 here is CASSLGAGQPQHF. The CDR3 DNA follows: TGTGCCAGCAGCTTAGGGGCGGGTCAGCCCCAGCATTTT.